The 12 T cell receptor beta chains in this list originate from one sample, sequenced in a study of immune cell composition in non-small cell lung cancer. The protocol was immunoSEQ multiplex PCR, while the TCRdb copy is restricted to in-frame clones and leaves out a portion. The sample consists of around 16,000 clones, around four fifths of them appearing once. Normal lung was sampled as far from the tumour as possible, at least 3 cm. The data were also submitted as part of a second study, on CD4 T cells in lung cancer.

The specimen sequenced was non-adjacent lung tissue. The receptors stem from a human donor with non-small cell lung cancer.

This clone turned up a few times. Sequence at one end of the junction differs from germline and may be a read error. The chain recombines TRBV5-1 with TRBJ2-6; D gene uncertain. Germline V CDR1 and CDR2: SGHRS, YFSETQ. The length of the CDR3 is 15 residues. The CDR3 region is CASRRFTKSGQRPDF. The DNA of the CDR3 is TGCGCCAGCAGGAGGTTCACAAAGTCGGGCCAACGTCCTGACTTC.

This CDR3 is CASSLGNPRDYNEQFF. The CDR3 DNA sequence: TGTGCCAGCAGTTTGGGAAATCCCCGGGACTACAATGAGCAGTTCTTC. V and J are TRBV6-5 and TRBJ2-1; D might be TRBD2 (5 bases). Between the trimmed V and J ends, which lost 4 bases and 3 bases, there was a span of 16 bases. Germline CDR1 is MNHEY and CDR2 is SVGAGI. The CDR3 totals 16 residues.

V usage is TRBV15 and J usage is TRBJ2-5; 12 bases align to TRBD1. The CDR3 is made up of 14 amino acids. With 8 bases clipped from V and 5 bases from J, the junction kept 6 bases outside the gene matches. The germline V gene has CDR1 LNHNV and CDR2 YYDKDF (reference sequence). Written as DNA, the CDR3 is TGTGCCACCGGGACAGGGGGCATCCAGGAGACCCAGTACTTC. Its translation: CATGTGGIQETQYF.

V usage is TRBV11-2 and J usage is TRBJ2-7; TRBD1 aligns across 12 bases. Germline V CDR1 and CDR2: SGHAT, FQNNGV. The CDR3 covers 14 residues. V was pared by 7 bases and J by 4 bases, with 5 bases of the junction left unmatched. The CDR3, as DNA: TGTGCCAGCACCGTGGGACAGGGGGCTTACGAGCAGTACTTC. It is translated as CASTVGQGAYEQYF.

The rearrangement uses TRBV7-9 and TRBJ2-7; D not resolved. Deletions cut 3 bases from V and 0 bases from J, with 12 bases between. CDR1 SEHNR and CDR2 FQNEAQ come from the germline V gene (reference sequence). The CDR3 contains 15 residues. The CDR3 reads CASSLRQGSSYEQYF. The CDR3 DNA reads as TGTGCCAGCAGCTTGAGACAAGGCAGCTCCTACGAGCAGTACTTC.

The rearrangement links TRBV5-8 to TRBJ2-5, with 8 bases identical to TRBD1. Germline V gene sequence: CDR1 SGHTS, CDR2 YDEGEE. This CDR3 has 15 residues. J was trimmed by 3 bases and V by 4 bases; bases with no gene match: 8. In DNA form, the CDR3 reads TGTGCCAGCAGCGTATGGGACAGGCGGGAAGAGACCCAGTACTTC. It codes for CASSVWDRREETQYF.

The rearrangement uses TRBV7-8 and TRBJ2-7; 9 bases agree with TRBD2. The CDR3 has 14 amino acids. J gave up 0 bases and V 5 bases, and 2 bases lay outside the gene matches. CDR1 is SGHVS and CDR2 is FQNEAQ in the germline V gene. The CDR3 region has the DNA TGTGCCAGCAGCAGGACTAGCGTCTCCTACGAGCAGTACTTC. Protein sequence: CASSRTSVSYEQYF.

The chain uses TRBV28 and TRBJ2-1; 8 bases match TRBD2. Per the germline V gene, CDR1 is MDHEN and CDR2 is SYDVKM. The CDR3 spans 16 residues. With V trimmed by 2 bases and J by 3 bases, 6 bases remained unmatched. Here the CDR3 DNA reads TGTGCCAGCAGTTTACTTCCGGCGGGGGGCTACAATGAGCAGTTCTTC. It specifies CASSLLPAGGYNEQFF.

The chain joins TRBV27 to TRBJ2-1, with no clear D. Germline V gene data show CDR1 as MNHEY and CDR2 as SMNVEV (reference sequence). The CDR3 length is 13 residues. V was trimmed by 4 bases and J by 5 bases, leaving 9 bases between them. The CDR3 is CASSYTPDNEQFF. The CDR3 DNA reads TGTGCCAGCAGTTACACTCCCGACAATGAGCAGTTCTTC.

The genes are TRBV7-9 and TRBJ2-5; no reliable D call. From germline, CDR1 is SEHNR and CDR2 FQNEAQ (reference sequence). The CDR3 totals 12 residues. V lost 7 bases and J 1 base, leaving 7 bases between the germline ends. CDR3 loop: CASTPFQETQYF. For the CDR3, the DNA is TGTGCCAGCACCCCATTCCAAGAGACCCAGTACTTC.

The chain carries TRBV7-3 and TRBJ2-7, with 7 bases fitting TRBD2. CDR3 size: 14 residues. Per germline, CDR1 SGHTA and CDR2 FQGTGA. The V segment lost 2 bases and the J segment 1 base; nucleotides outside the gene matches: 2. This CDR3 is CASSLGGGSYEQYF. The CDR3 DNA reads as TGTGCCAGCAGCTTAGGGGGGGGGTCCTACGAGCAGTACTTC.

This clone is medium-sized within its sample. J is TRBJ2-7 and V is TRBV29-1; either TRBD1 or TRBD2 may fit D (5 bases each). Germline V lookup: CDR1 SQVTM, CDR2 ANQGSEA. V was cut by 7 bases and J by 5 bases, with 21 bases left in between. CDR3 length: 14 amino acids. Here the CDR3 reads CSALRDGASDEQYF. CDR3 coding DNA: TGCAGCGCCCTCCGGGACGGAGCGTCCGACGAGCAGTACTTC.